This T cell receptor (beta chain) was sequenced during a study of vaccination effects on CD4 cells after COVID-19. General study findings and limits: Few convalescent patients, and no early post-infection timepoints, were available to the study. Among infection- and vaccine-induced clones, marked clonal contraction occurred late after vaccination.

In the case of this clone: Its antigen is unidentified.

Sequenced by immunoSEQ multiplex PCR; TCRdb stores in-frame clones only, minus some. The sample contains around 66,000 clones, 75% of which appear only once. ViraFEST expansion of antigen-specific CD4+ T cells with viral peptide pools preceded sequencing. On roughly day 10 of culture, CD4+ T cells were separated out. Prior SARS-CoV-2 infection was absent in the vaccine recipients, as shown by negative nucleocapsid antibodies. The authors exchanged half the medium for IL-2 medium on days 3 and 7. This specimen was CD4+ T cells from PBMCs cultured with HCoV-OC43 spike peptides, taken before COVID-19 vaccination. Documented subset: HCoV-OC43 spike overlapping peptide pool stimulation. This sequence was found in a human donor who received a COVID-19 vaccine.

The CDR3 DNA is TGTGCCAGCAGGGCCCCGGGTGGAAACACCATATATTTT. Translated, it gives CASRAPGGNTIYF. The chain employs TRBV6-5 and TRBJ1-3; D is unclear. The germline CDR1 and CDR2 sequences are MNHEY and SVGAGI. The length of the CDR3 is 13 residues. V lost 6 bases and J 3 bases, leaving 9 bases between the germline ends.